This T cell receptor (beta chain) is drawn from a study of blood T cells in healthy people across ages. Study findings and constraints: When set beside aged donors, long-lived donors presented more naive CD4+ cells and higher diversity.

In the case of this clonotype: Its specificity is not known.

A second roughly 6 to 11 cycle PCR used barcoded and J-beta primers. MiXCR, applied by TCRdb to the 5' RACE reads, yields one record per CDR3 protein. The profile shows around 1,500,000 distinct CDR3 sequences, approximately 28% of them singletons. At least 5.5 micrograms of total RNA were extracted per sample. The sample was blood. This TCR was sampled from a woman in her twenties or thirties in good health.

The CDR3 region has the DNA TGTGCCAGCAGCTTGAATATTGAAGTCGGGAGGATAACAGATACGCAGTATTTT. It yields the protein CASSLNIEVGRITDTQYF. This chain links TRBV7-2 with TRBJ2-3; 7 bases map to TRBD2. Germline V gene sequence: CDR1 SGHTA, CDR2 FQGNSA. After removal of 3 bases from V and 3 bases from J, the junction contained 15 bases not matched to a gene. The CDR3 is 18 amino acids. The full variable domain, completed using reference TRBV7-2 and TRBJ2-3, is GAGVSQSPSNKVTEKGKDVELRCDPISGHTALYWYRQSLGQGLEFLIYFQGNSAPDKSGLPSDRFSAERTGGSVSTLTIQRTQQEDSAVYLCASSLNIEVGRITDTQYFGPGTRLTVL.